A single sample is the source of the 5 T cell receptor beta chains below, sequenced in a study of CD8+CD57+ T cells in acquired aplastic anemia. The template used for profiling TCR beta VDJ and CDR3 was genomic DNA. TCRdb recomputed calls from the reads with MiXCR, one row per CDR3 protein. The sample lists 200,000 to 250,000 distinct CDR3 sequences, approximately 35% seen once, with about 1.1% in the top ten. Material for sequencing was sorted CD4+, CD8+, or CD8+CD57+ T cells (not recorded which) from PBMCs. These receptors were collected from a human donor in good health, serving as a control.

This clonotype appeared once. The chain uses TRBV2 and TRBJ2-7, with a weak D call TRBD1 (5 bases). Germline V gives CDR1 SNHLY, CDR2 FYNNEI. Between the trimmed V and J ends, which lost 6 bases and 5 bases, there was a span of 14 bases. CDR3 size: 13 residues. The CDR3 nucleotides read TGTGCCAGCAGCTTATGGTGGGGCCACGAGCAGTACTTC. Translating it yields CASSLWWGHEQYF.

This clonotype showed up just once. This sequence joins TRBV7-2 and TRBJ1-6; D is unresolved. Germline loops: CDR1 SGHTA, CDR2 FQGNSA. The CDR3 length is 14 residues. Trimming removed 2 bases from V and 7 bases from J, with 9 bases in between. The chain's CDR3 is CASSLSGRNSPLHF. The CDR3, as DNA: TGTGCCAGCAGCTTATCAGGCAGAAATTCACCCCTCCACTTT. Supplemented by reference TRBV7-2 and TRBJ1-6, the full variable domain reads GAGVSQSPSNKVTEKGKDVELRCDPISGHTALYWYRQSLGQGLEFLIYFQGNSAPDKSGLPSDRFSAERTGGSVSTLTIQRTQQEDSAVYLCASSLSGRNSPLHFGNGTRLTVT.

To note about this clonotype: This may stem from a read error, because a much larger clone lies one nucleotide away. The CDR3 bases are TGTCCCAGCAGCACGGGGAGGGCTGGAAACACCATATATTTT. Its translation is CPSSTGRAGNTIYF. The chain recombines TRBV5-6 with TRBJ1-3, with D hard to call. CDR3 length: 14 amino acids. The germline V gene encodes CDR1 SGHDT and CDR2 YYEEEE. Full variable domain (outside the CDR3, taken from reference TRBV5-6 and TRBJ1-3): DAGVTQSPTHLIKTRGQQVTLRCSPKSGHDTVSWYQQALGQGPQFIFQYYEEEERQRGNFPDRFSGHQFPNYSSELNVNALLLGDSALYLCPSSTGRAGNTIYFGEGSWLTVV.

The CDR3 coding sequence is TGTGCCAGCAGCGTAAGGGACAGGGGTCCGTATTTT. Protein: CASSVRDRGPYF. The gene calls are TRBV3-1 and TRBJ2-3; 10 bases fit TRBD1. The CDR3 contains 12 residues. Germline V CDR1 and CDR2: LGHDT, YNNKEL (reference sequence). With V trimmed by 5 bases and J by 14 bases, 7 bases remained unmatched.

This clonotype was counted ten times or more. The chain is built from TRBV28 and TRBJ1-2; tentative D call: TRBD1 (5 bases). The length of the CDR3 is 14 residues. The ends were cut back, 7 bases at V and 5 bases at J, with 17 bases in the middle. Germline assignment: CDR1 MDHEN and CDR2 SYDVKM. The CDR3: CASNDRVRGYGYTF. The CDR3 bases are TGTGCCAGCAACGACAGAGTCAGAGGGTATGGCTACACCTTC.